The next 19 T cell receptor beta chains were all read from a single sample in a study of spatial heterogeneity in lung cancer. Study-wide results and caveats: Tumors with more nonsynonymous mutations had more expanded intratumoral alpha and beta TCRs.

Their specific antigens are unknown. Time point: sample taken at primary tumor resection. TCRdb redid the calling of the 5' RACE reads with MiXCR, one entry per CDR3 protein. The sample carries 9,500 or so distinct CDR3 sequences, about 8.5% recorded once. The starting material was lung tumor tissue, obtained at surgery. These receptors came from a male donor with early-stage non-small cell lung cancer.

By sample share, this clonotype is medium-sized. V gene TRBV7-8 combines with J gene TRBJ1-5; TRBD1 matches 8 bases. CDR3 length equals 14 residues. CDR1 and CDR2 from the germline V gene are SGHVS and FQNEAQ. The V gene end was trimmed by 5 bases and the J gene end by 7 bases; junction bases not matched to a gene: 7. The DNA of the CDR3 is TGTGCCAGCAGCCCCCGGACAGGGAGACAGCCCCAGCATTTT. This codes for CASSPRTGRQPQHF.

The sample holds many counts of this clonotype. This sequence joins TRBV6-5 and TRBJ2-7; D is possibly TRBD2 (6 bases). The ends were cut back, 7 bases at V and 2 bases at J, with 21 bases in the middle. In germline, CDR1 is MNHEY, CDR2 SVGAGI. This CDR3 spans 16 amino acids. The CDR3 loop reads CASTPLSGLGTYEQYF. CDR3 in DNA: TGTGCCAGCACTCCTTTGTCGGGACTGGGCACCTACGAGCAGTACTTC.

This clonotype appeared many times. Its ends do not fully match the called genes, so a read error is possible. The rearrangement uses TRBV14 and TRBJ1-2; D is undetermined. Germline CDR1 SGHDN, CDR2 FVKESK. The CDR3 is made up of 8 amino acids. The CDR3 nucleotides read TGTGCCAGCCCCTGTCCTGACTTC. Residues: CASPCPDF.

This clonotype occurred many times. V gene TRBV5-1 combines with J gene TRBJ2-5; TRBD2 aligns across 9 bases. Germline assignment: CDR1 SGHRS and CDR2 YFSETQ. Germline trimming cut 4 bases from V and 4 bases from J; bases unmatched to any gene: 8. The CDR3 has 15 residues. CDR3 coding DNA: TGCGCCAGCAGCGCTGGACTAGCGTTACGAGAGACCCAGTACTTC. Translation: CASSAGLALRETQYF.

This clonotype is deemed medium-sized (0.01 to 0.1%). The rearrangement joins TRBV12-5 to TRBJ1-2; no firm D call. Trimming pared 6 bases from V and 7 bases from J, leaving 9 bases between. The germline CDR1 and CDR2 sequences are LGHNT and FRNRAP. CDR3 length: 11 residues. The CDR3 DNA sequence: TGTGCTAGTGGCCCACGAGGTGGCTACACCTTC. This codes for CASGPRGGYTF.

In its sample, this clonotype was seen many times. The gene calls are TRBV11-2 and TRBJ2-3; 13 bases are a match to TRBD2. V gave up 5 bases and J gave up 2 bases; unmatched junction bases: 4. The CDR3 has 16 amino acids. Germline-derived CDR1 and CDR2 are SGHAT and FQNNGV. The CDR3 nucleotides are TGTGCCAGCAGCCGGGGACTAGCGGGGTACACAGATACGCAGTATTTT. Protein sequence: CASSRGLAGYTDTQYF.

This clonotype was observed at least ten times. The rearrangement uses TRBV28 and TRBJ1-1; D ambiguous. Trimming shortened V by 5 bases and J by 0 bases, and 13 bases separated the two germline ends. Germline CDR1 is MDHEN and CDR2 is SYDVKM. The CDR3 is made up of 15 amino acids. CDR3 loop: CASSPHGSMNTEAFF. The CDR3 DNA follows: TGTGCCAGCAGTCCCCACGGCAGCATGAACACTGAAGCTTTCTTT.

This clonotype came up many times. V and J are TRBV28 and TRBJ1-5; tentative D call: TRBD1 (5 bases). With 8 bases removed from V and 7 bases from J, the gap between germline ends came to 12 bases. This CDR3 region has 12 residues. Germline V gene sequence: CDR1 MDHEN, CDR2 SYDVKM. In DNA form, the CDR3 reads TGTGCCAGCTTTCGGGGGGGACAGCCCCAGCATTTT. Amino acid sequence: CASFRGGQPQHF.

This clonotype was observed a single time. It may be a read error: a sequence one base away is much more abundant. The gene calls are TRBV7-2 and TRBJ2-2, with D perhaps matching TRBD2 (7 bases). CDR1 and CDR2 from the germline V gene are SGHTA and FQGNSA. The CDR3 length is 15 residues. The CDR3, as DNA: TGTCCCAGCAGCTCCCCCTCCGGGGGGCGGTGGGAGCTGTTTTTT. This gives the protein CPSSSPSGGRWELFF.

Of note for this clonotype: This may arise from a read error, as a much more abundant clone is one base away. This chain connects TRBV10-3 to TRBJ2-1, with TRBD1 identical over 9 bases. This CDR3 region has 14 residues. Germline V gives CDR1 ENHRY, CDR2 SYGVKD. The CDR3 region has the DNA TGTGCCACGGCCCGGGACAGGGAGGACAATGTGCAGTTCTTC. Protein: CATARDREDNVQFF.

This clonotype is classed as medium-sized. V and J are TRBV5-1 and TRBJ2-3; 9 nucleotides align to TRBD2. The J segment lost 5 bases and the V segment lost 4 bases, leaving 5 bases of the junction unmatched. The V gene's germline CDR1 is SGHRS and CDR2 YFSETQ. This CDR3 has 14 amino acids. Here the CDR3 DNA reads TGCGCCAGCAGCATTGGCGGGGGGGAAGATACGCAGTATTTT. Protein product: CASSIGGGEDTQYF.

By sample fraction, this clonotype is medium-sized. The V and J genes are TRBV12-3 or TRBV12-4 and TRBJ2-3; D ambiguous. V dropped 5 bases and J dropped 2 bases, with 8 bases sitting between them. This CDR3 spans 13 amino acids. The CDR3 DNA follows: TGTGCCAGCAGTACCGGTCCCACAGATACGCAGTATTTT. As protein: CASSTGPTDTQYF.

The chain carries TRBV24-1 and TRBJ2-1; D gene ambiguous. This CDR3 has 13 amino acids. Trimming took off 5 bases at V and 2 bases at J, with 6 bases between the two ends. Germline V gene sequence: CDR1 KGHDR, CDR2 SFDVKD. The CDR3: CATSGGTYNEQFF. The CDR3 DNA follows: TGTGCCACCAGTGGGGGTACCTACAATGAGCAGTTCTTC.

This clonotype rates as medium-sized. This chain uses TRBV20-1 with TRBJ1-3, with D tentatively TRBD1 (6 bases). Between the trimmed V and J ends, which lost 6 bases and 2 bases, there was a span of 14 bases. The CDR3 has 14 residues. Per germline, CDR1 DFQATT and CDR2 SNEGSKA (reference sequence). The CDR3 DNA sequence: TGCAGTGCCCCTAACAGGGAAGCTGGAAACACCATATATTTT. Translating it yields CSAPNREAGNTIYF.

This clonotype was observed a handful of times. V and J are TRBV15 and TRBJ1-6, with D possibly matching TRBD1 (6 bases). The ends were cut back, 0 bases at V and 8 bases at J, with 11 bases in the middle. Germline V gene lookup returns CDR1 LNHNV and CDR2 YYDKDF (reference sequence). The CDR3 runs to 15 residues. DNA of the CDR3: TGTGCCACCAGCAGAGATCTGGGGGCTGATTCACCCCTCCACTTT. Translation: CATSRDLGADSPLHF.

This clonotype was picked up many times. The rearrangement uses TRBV3-1 and TRBJ2-2; 8 nucleotides line up with TRBD1. The CDR3 sequence is 18 residues long. J was trimmed by 0 bases and V by 4 bases; bases with no gene match: 10. Looked up from germline, CDR1 is LGHDT and CDR2 is YNNKEL (reference sequence). CDR3 sequence (DNA): TGTGCCAGCAGCCCTACCCCCAGGGGGCTCGCGAACACCGGGGAGCTGTTTTTT. It translates to CASSPTPRGLANTGELFF.

This clonotype was seen at least ten times. The junction departs from germline at one end; a sequencing error may be responsible. J is TRBJ1-5 and V is TRBV7-3, with D perhaps TRBD1 (6 bases). Per germline, CDR1 SGHTA and CDR2 FQGTGA. CDR3 length: 18 residues. The CDR3 protein is CASSLGARGHDPQWPAKF. In DNA form, the CDR3 reads TGTGCCAGCAGCTTGGGGGCCAGGGGCCACGATCCGCAGTGGCCAGCGAAATTT. Combining the CDR3 with reference TRBV7-3 and TRBJ1-5 gives the whole variable domain GAGVSQTPSNKVTEKGKYVELRCDPISGHTALYWYRQSLGQGPEFLIYFQGTGAADDSGLPNDRFFAVRPEGSVSTLKIQRTERGDSAVYLCASSLGARGHDPQWPAKFGDGTRLSIL.

This clonotype has more than one count but fewer than ten. This chain connects TRBV27 to TRBJ1-2; weak D call: TRBD1 (5 bases). This CDR3 has 13 residues. Germline loops: CDR1 MNHEY, CDR2 SMNVEV (reference sequence). The germline V and J ends were trimmed by 4 bases and 4 bases, with 10 bases remaining between them. The CDR3 reads CASSWGRSYGYTF. Here the CDR3 DNA reads TGTGCCAGCAGTTGGGGCAGGAGCTATGGCTACACCTTC.

This clonotype was seen ten or more times. The V gene is TRBV12-5, the J gene TRBJ1-5, with a possible D match to TRBD1 (6 bases). The CDR3 spans 15 residues. V was shortened by 0 bases and J by 7 bases, with 13 bases between the two germline ends. CDR1 is LGHNT and CDR2 is FRNRAP in the germline V gene. The CDR3 sequence is CASGLVQGPNQPQHF. In DNA, the CDR3 is TGTGCTAGTGGTTTGGTCCAGGGGCCCAACCAGCCCCAGCATTTT.